The clone carrying this TCR beta chain showed up just a few times. The data were obtained in a study of T-cell reconstitution after alpha-beta-depleted transplantation in children. Germline V CDR1 and CDR2: LGHNA, YSLEER. The CDR3 length is 17 residues. V lost 0 bases and J lost 0; bases outside the gene matches: 7. Unique molecular identifiers were built into the TCRbeta library. Via MiXCR, TCRdb re-called the PCR reads, giving one row per CDR3 protein. The sample includes about 400,000 distinct CDR3 sequences, roughly 22% of them seen just once. Sequencing was performed on PBMCs from the stem cell graft donor, taken from the stem cell graft. This sequence joins TRBV4-3 and TRBJ2-7; 8 bases line up with TRBD2. This receptor was taken from a human donor who donated a stem cell graft to a child with acute myeloid leukemia. As DNA, the CDR3 is TGCGCCAGCAGCCAAGATCGGAGTAGCGGGACCTCCTACGAGCAGTACTTC. Protein: CASSQDRSSGTSYEQYF.